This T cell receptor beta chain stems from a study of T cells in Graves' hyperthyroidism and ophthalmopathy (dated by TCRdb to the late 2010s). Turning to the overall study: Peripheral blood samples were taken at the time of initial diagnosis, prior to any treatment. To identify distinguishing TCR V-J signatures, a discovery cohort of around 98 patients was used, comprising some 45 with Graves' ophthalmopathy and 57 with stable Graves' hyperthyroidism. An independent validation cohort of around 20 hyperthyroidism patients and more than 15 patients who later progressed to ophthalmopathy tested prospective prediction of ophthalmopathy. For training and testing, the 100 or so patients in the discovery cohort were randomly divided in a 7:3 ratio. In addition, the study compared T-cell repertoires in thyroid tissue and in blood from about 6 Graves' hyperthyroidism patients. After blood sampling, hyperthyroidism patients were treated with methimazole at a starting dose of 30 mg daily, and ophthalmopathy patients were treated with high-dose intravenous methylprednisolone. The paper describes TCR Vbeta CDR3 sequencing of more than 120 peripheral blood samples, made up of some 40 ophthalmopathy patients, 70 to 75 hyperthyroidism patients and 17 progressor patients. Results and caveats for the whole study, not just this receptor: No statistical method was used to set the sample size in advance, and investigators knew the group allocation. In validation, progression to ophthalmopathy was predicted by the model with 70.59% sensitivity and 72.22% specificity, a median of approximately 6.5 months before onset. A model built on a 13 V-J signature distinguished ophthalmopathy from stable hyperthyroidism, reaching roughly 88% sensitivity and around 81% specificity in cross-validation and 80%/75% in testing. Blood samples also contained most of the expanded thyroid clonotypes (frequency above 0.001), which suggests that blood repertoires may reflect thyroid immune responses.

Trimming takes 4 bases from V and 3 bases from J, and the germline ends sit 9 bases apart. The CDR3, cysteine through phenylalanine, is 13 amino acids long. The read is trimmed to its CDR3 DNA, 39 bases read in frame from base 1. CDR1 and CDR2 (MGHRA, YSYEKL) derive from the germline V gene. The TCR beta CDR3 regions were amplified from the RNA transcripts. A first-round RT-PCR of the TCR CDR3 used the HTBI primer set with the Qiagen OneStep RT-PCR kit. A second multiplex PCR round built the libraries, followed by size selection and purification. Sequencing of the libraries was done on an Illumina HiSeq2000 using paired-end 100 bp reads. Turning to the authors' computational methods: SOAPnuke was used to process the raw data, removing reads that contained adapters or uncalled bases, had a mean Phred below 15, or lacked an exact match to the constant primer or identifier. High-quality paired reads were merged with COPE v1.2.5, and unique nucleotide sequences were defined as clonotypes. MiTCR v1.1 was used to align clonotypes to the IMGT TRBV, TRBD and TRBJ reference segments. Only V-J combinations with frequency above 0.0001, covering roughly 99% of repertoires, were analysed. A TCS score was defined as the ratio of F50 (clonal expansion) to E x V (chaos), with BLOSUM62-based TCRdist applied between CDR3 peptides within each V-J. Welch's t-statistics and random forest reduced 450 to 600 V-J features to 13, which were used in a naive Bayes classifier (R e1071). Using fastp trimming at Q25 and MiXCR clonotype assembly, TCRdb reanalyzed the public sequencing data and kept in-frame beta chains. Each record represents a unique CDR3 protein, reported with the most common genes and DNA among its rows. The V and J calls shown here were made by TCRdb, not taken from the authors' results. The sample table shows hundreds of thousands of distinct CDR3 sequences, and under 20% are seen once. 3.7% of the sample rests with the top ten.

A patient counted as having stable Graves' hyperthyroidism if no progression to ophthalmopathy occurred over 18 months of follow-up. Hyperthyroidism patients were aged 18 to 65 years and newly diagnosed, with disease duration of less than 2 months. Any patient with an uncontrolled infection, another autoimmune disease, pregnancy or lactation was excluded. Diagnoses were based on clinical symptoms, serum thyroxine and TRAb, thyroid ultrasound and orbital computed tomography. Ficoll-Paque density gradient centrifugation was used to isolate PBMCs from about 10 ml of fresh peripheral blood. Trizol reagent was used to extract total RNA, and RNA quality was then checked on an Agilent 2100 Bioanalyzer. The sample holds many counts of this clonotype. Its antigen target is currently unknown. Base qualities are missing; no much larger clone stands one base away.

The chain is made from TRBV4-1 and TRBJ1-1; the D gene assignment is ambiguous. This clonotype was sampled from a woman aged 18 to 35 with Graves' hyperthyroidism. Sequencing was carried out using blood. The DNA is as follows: TGCGCCAGCAGCCCCCGACGGTACACTGAAGCTTTCTTT. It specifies CASSPRRYTEAFF.